A single sample is the source of the 2 T cell receptor beta chains below, sequenced in a study of blood T cell repertoires in COVID-19 (dated by TCRdb to 2019 to 2021). The protocol used for the library was the immunoSEQ multiplex PCR assay. TCRdb re-hosts the immuneACCESS table, in-frame sequences only. Its copies lack some clones; in the studies checked, an unresolved V gene accounts for under half of them, and the cause for the rest is not known. The sample has about half a million clones on record, about 91% of them singletons. The top ten clones comprise roughly 0.92% of the sample. The sequenced sample consisted of peripheral blood. The origin of the receptors is a man between 18 and 29 years old with COVID-19, enrolled during active disease.

The CDR3 nucleotides read TGTGCCAGCAGCTCGGACAGGTACCGGGCGCAGTATTTT. Translated: CASSSDRYRAQYF. This chain connects TRBV9 to TRBJ2-3; the match to TRBD1 covers 7 bases. The V and J ends lost 4 bases and 10 bases, in that order; junction bases with no gene match: 9. Germline CDR1 is SGDLS and CDR2 is YYNGEE. The CDR3 extends over 13 amino acids.

This clone was seen only once. The chain is built from TRBV2 and TRBJ2-5; no firm D call. This CDR3 is built from 11 residues. V lost 6 bases and J 5 bases, leaving 7 bases between the germline ends. The germline CDR1 and CDR2 sequences are SNHLY and FYNNEI. CDR3 nucleotides: TGTGCCAGCAGAAACGGGGAGACCCAGTACTTC. Residues: CASRNGETQYF.